The clone carrying this T cell receptor beta chain was seen a few times. Its antigen remains unidentified. The sample belongs to a study of identical twins. Notes on the study in general: Whereas memory repertoires showed no such difference, abundant cord blood beta clonotypes carried fewer insertions.

V lost 5 bases to trimming and J lost 4 bases; unmatched junction nucleotides: 7. CDR1 and CDR2 from the germline V gene are DFQATT and SNEGSKA (reference sequence). This CDR3 spans 13 amino acids. TCRdb called the 5' RACE reads again in MiXCR, with one record for every CDR3 protein. The sample consists of some 1,600,000 distinct CDR3 sequences, around 29% of them appearing once. V and J are TRBV20-1 and TRBJ2-7, with TRBD1 identical over 8 bases. Sequences were obtained from cord blood. The TCR sequence derives from a newborn girl in good health. The CDR3 region has the DNA TGCAGTGCTCGGGGACAGGATCCGTACGAGCAGTACTTC. Protein: CSARGQDPYEQYF.